The 27 T cell receptor beta chains below come from one sample, sequenced in a study of control samples from healthy donors and cancer patients. Clones were read by immunoSEQ multiplex PCR, and TCRdb kept only the in-frame ones, dropping some. The sample yields roughly 120,000 clones, about 95% seen once. The sample was blood. The source is a man under 40 in good health.

Details on this clone: Relative to the germline gene, one junction end is altered; a read error may explain this. The gene calls are TRBV24-1 and TRBJ1-4; 8 bases fit TRBD1. CDR3 size: 15 residues. Germline V gene sequence: CDR1 KGHDR, CDR2 SFDVKD. The chain's CDR3 is CVTSDPDRGNEKLFF. The DNA for the CDR3 is TGTGTCACCAGTGATCCTGACAGGGGCAATGAAAAACTGTTTTTT.

The table lists this clone with a count of one. The chain employs TRBV4-1 and TRBJ2-3; D perhaps matches TRBD2 (5 bases). Germline CDR1 reads MGHRA; CDR2 reads YSYEKL. V was clipped by 4 bases and J by 3 bases, with 17 bases between them. The CDR3 spans 16 residues. The CDR3 nucleotides read TGCGCCAGCAGCCTCGACCGACTTACTAGTACAGATACGCAGTATTTT. Protein: CASSLDRLTSTDTQYF.

The chain combines TRBV3-1 (or the pseudogene TRBV3-2) with TRBJ2-3, with TRBD2 matching 12 bases. The CDR3 spans 16 residues. Germline V gene lookup returns CDR1 LGHDT and CDR2 YNNKEL (reference sequence). J gave up 3 bases and V 7 bases, and 8 bases lay outside the gene matches. The CDR3 nucleotides read TGTGCCAGCAACCCCCTAGCGGGGGGGCCGACAGATACGCAGTATTTT. This gives the protein CASNPLAGGPTDTQYF.

V is TRBV6-2 or TRBV6-3 and J is TRBJ2-7; TRBD1 agrees at 10 bases. V shed 0 bases and J 6 bases; nucleotides not matched to a gene: 5. Looked up from germline, CDR1 is MNHEY and CDR2 is SVGEGT. The CDR3 is 15 residues long. The CDR3: CASSYSDRGRLEQYF. CDR3 sequence (DNA): TGTGCCAGCAGTTACTCGGACAGGGGGAGACTCGAGCAGTACTTC.

The chain uses TRBV6-4 and TRBJ2-7, with 11 bases identical to TRBD2. The CDR3 is made up of 16 amino acids. Germline CDR1 and CDR2: MRHNA and SNTAGT. Trimming at V came to 5 bases and at J to 6 bases, leaving 12 bases not matched to a gene. In DNA form, the CDR3 reads TGTGCCAGCAGTCGATCGTATGGGACTAGCGGTGGCGAGCAGTACTTC. Its translation: CASSRSYGTSGGEQYF.

The V gene is TRBV4-1, the J gene TRBJ1-1; maybe TRBD1 (6 bases). V gave up 7 bases and J gave up 4 bases, with 16 bases separating them. This CDR3 region has 14 residues. Germline loops: CDR1 MGHRA, CDR2 YSYEKL. The CDR3 here is CASKGEGTVTEAFF. CDR3 DNA: TGCGCCAGCAAGGGGGAAGGGACGGTCACTGAAGCTTTCTTT.

J is TRBJ1-5 and V is TRBV4-2, with 8 bases identical to TRBD1. V was pared by 0 bases and J by 4 bases, with 5 bases of the junction left unmatched. CDR1 and CDR2 (germline): LGHNA, YNFKEQ. The CDR3 sequence is 16 residues long. For the CDR3, the DNA is TGTGCCAGCAGCCAAGAGGACAGGGTTAAAAATCAGCCCCAGCATTTT. This sequence encodes CASSQEDRVKNQPQHF.

The chain has TRBV28 and TRBJ1-2, with no clear D. The CDR3 consists of 15 residues. Trimming left V 4 bases short and J 4 bases short, with 16 bases between. Germline lookup yields CDR1 MDHEN and CDR2 SYDVKM. The DNA for the CDR3 is TGTGCCAGCAGTTCACCCCTCAGCGCGCTCTATGGCTACACCTTC. It yields the protein CASSSPLSALYGYTF.

The chain couples TRBV19 to TRBJ1-1, with a possible D match to TRBD1 (5 bases). The CDR3 sequence is 12 residues long. The V gene's germline CDR1 is LNHDA and CDR2 SQIVND (reference sequence). V lost 8 bases, J lost 4 bases, and 11 bases lay in between. For the CDR3, the DNA is TGTGCCAGTCTCCAGGGAAGCACTGAAGCTTTCTTT. This translates into CASLQGSTEAFF.

This clone has a single count. The gene calls are TRBV6-5 and TRBJ1-1; D may be TRBD1 (5 bases). Germline V gene data show CDR1 as MNHEY and CDR2 as SVGAGI. The CDR3 runs 15 residues. Trimming removed 0 bases from V and 1 base from J, with 9 bases in between. The CDR3 reads CASSYSGRPNTEAFF. DNA of the CDR3: TGTGCCAGCAGTTACTCGGGGCGGCCGAACACTGAAGCTTTCTTT.

V and J are TRBV9 and TRBJ2-1, with a weak D call TRBD2 (5 bases). V lost 3 bases and J 5 bases, leaving 18 bases between the germline ends. Germline CDR1 reads SGDLS; CDR2 reads YYNGEE. The CDR3 loop spans 16 amino acids. In DNA, the CDR3 is TGTGCCAGCAGCGCGTCTAGCAACCCACTACACAATGAGCAGTTCTTC. Translating gives CASSASSNPLHNEQFF.

The rearrangement joins TRBV30 to TRBJ1-1; D perhaps matches TRBD1 (6 bases). V gave up 2 bases and J gave up 0 bases, with 13 bases separating them. This CDR3 spans 15 amino acids. The germline CDR1 and CDR2 sequences are GTSNPN and SVGIG (reference sequence). The CDR3 nucleotides read TGTGCCTGGAGTTTGGGGGGGGGCCTGAACACTGAAGCTTTCTTT. This encodes CAWSLGGGLNTEAFF.

The chain is built from TRBV6-2 or TRBV6-3 and TRBJ1-2; D is uncertain. V lost 5 bases, J lost 8 bases, and 9 bases lay in between. This CDR3 comprises 11 residues. CDR1 and CDR2 (germline): MNHEY, SVGEGT. Here the CDR3 DNA reads TGTGCCAGCAGTGCTGTCTGGGGCTACACCTTC. This codes for CASSAVWGYTF.

The chain is built from TRBV5-1 and TRBJ1-1, with D perhaps TRBD1 (6 bases). Per the germline V gene, CDR1 is SGHRS and CDR2 is YFSETQ. The CDR3 totals 16 residues. V dropped 4 bases and J dropped 4 bases, with 20 bases sitting between them. CDR3 coding DNA: TGCGCCAGCAGCCAAAGACAAGGGGGGCAAGGCACTGAAGCTTTCTTT. Protein: CASSQRQGGQGTEAFF. Using reference TRBV5-1 and TRBJ1-1 for the parts outside the CDR3, the full variable domain is KAGVTQTPRYLIKTRGQQVTLSCSPISGHRSVSWYQQTPGQGLQFLFEYFSETQRNKGNFPGRFSGRQFSNSRSEMNVSTLELGDSALYLCASSQRQGGQGTEAFFGQGTRLTVV.

The chain has TRBV7-3 and TRBJ2-3, with D possibly TRBD2 on 6 matching bases. Trimming removed 4 bases from V and 5 bases from J, with 16 bases in between. Germline V gene lookup returns CDR1 SGHTA and CDR2 FQGTGA. This CDR3 has 15 amino acids. CDR3 sequence reads: CASSSTGTSGDTQYF. CDR3 nucleotide sequence: TGTGCCAGCAGCTCTACCGGGACTTCAGGAGATACGCAGTATTTT.

The gene calls are TRBV24-1 and TRBJ2-3, with D perhaps matching TRBD2 (7 bases). The CDR3 runs to 15 residues. Trimming shortened V by 4 bases and J by 4 bases, and 14 bases separated the two germline ends. Germline V lookup: CDR1 KGHDR, CDR2 SFDVKD. The CDR3 nucleotides read TGTGCCACCAGTGAGGTGGGGGGGGGCGCAGATACGCAGTATTTT. Translated, it gives CATSEVGGGADTQYF.

The V gene is TRBV7-9, the J gene TRBJ1-4, with D uncertain. CDR3 size: 13 residues. Germline V gene data show CDR1 as SEHNR and CDR2 as FQNEAQ (reference sequence). Trimming took off 5 bases at V and 5 bases at J, with 9 bases between the two ends. For the CDR3, the DNA is TGTGCCAGCAGCCCGGAAAGGAATGAAAAACTGTTTTTT. Protein product: CASSPERNEKLFF.

The CDR3 protein is CASRIQGYEQYF. CDR3 in DNA: TGTGCCAGCAGAATACAGGGTTACGAGCAGTACTTC. This chain connects TRBV12-3 or TRBV12-4 to TRBJ2-7; possibly TRBD1 for D (6 bases). The ends were cut back, 6 bases at V and 4 bases at J, with 10 bases in the middle. The CDR3 spans 12 residues.

This clone was seen only a few times. In the same sample, other DNA sequences code for this CDR3. V gene TRBV5-1 combines with J gene TRBJ1-1, with unresolved D. The germline V gene has CDR1 SGHRS and CDR2 YFSETQ. This CDR3 spans 12 amino acids. Trimming removed 0 bases at V and 5 bases at J, with 5 bases between. CDR3 sequence (DNA): TGCGCCAGCAGCTTGGTGGGGACTGAAGCTTTCTTT. Protein: CASSLVGTEAFF.

This sequence joins TRBV10-3 and TRBJ1-1, with TRBD1 as a possible D gene (5 bases). Trimming pared 6 bases from V and 1 base from J, leaving 18 bases between. The germline V gene has CDR1 ENHRY and CDR2 SYGVKD. This CDR3 is 16 amino acids long. The CDR3 spells CAIRGAGHQGNTEAFF. Here the CDR3 DNA reads TGTGCCATCAGGGGAGCCGGGCACCAGGGGAACACTGAAGCTTTCTTT.

This clone was recorded many times. Other DNA variants within this sample encode the same CDR3. This sequence joins TRBV19 and TRBJ2-1; maybe TRBD2 (6 bases). CDR1 LNHDA and CDR2 SQIVND come from the germline V gene (reference sequence). The V end lost 2 bases, the J end lost 2 bases, and 10 bases lay between the germline ends. The CDR3 spans 15 residues. The CDR3 sequence is CASSITSGPYNEQFF. Here the CDR3 DNA reads TGTGCCAGTAGTATAACGAGCGGGCCCTACAATGAGCAGTTCTTC.

This sequence joins TRBV18 and TRBJ1-5; no clear D gene. The CDR3 is made up of 15 amino acids. V was clipped by 2 bases and J by 0 bases, with 8 bases between them. Germline-derived CDR1 and CDR2 are KGHSH and LQKENI. The chain's CDR3 is CASSPDRASNQPQHF. The CDR3 DNA follows: TGTGCCAGCTCACCAGACCGGGCTAGCAATCAGCCCCAGCATTTT.

The chain joins TRBV9 to TRBJ2-1; TRBD2 matches 7 bases. CDR1 is SGDLS, CDR2 YYNGEE, per germline. The CDR3 sequence is 13 residues long. J lost 5 bases, V lost 2 bases, and 1 base had no gene match. CDR3 sequence reads: CASSVGTNNEQFF. CDR3 nucleotides: TGTGCCAGCAGCGTCGGGACTAACAATGAGCAGTTCTTC.

The chain carries TRBV19 and TRBJ2-3, with TRBD2 matching 13 bases. The CDR3 extends over 15 amino acids. Germline CDR1 is LNHDA and CDR2 is SQIVND (reference sequence). V lost 6 bases to trimming and J lost 1 base; unmatched junction nucleotides: 1. The CDR3, as DNA: TGTGCCAGTAGCGGGACTAGCGGGGGCACAGATACGCAGTATTTT. It yields the protein CASSGTSGGTDTQYF.

The chain has TRBV6-5 and TRBJ1-4; D may be TRBD1 (5 bases). This CDR3 is 14 amino acids long. Trimming took off 7 bases at V and 4 bases at J, with 13 bases between the two ends. Germline assignment: CDR1 MNHEY and CDR2 SVGAGI. In nucleotides, the CDR3 is TGTGCCAGCACTAACACAGGCCTTAATGAAAAACTGTTTTTT. Translated, it gives CASTNTGLNEKLFF.

The chain carries TRBV12-3 or TRBV12-4 and TRBJ1-2; 9 nucleotides match TRBD1. This CDR3 spans 13 amino acids. V lost 7 bases to trimming and J lost 7 bases; unmatched junction nucleotides: 7. The CDR3 region is CASTIRDRVGYTF. The CDR3 nucleotides read TGTGCCAGCACCATCCGGGACAGGGTTGGCTACACCTTC.

This sequence joins TRBV7-9 and TRBJ2-3, with TRBD1 as a possible D gene (6 bases). V gave up 3 bases and J gave up 1 base, with 11 bases separating them. This CDR3 is built from 15 residues. Germline V lookup: CDR1 SEHNR, CDR2 FQNEAQ (reference sequence). CDR3 nucleotide sequence: TGTGCCAGCAGCTTTCTCAGGGGCGGCACAGATACGCAGTATTTT. The encoded protein is CASSFLRGGTDTQYF.